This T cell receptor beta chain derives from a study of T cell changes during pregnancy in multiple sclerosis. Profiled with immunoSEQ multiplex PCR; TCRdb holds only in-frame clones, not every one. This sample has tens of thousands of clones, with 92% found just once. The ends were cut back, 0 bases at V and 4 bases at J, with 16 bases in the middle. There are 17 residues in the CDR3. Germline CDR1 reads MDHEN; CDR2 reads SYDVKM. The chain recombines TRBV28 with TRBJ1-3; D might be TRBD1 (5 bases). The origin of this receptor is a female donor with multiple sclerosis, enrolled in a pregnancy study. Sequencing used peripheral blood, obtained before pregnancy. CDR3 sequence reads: CASSLWGPGRSGNTIYF. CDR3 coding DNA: TGTGCCAGCAGTTTATGGGGGCCCGGTAGGTCCGGAAACACCATATATTTT.